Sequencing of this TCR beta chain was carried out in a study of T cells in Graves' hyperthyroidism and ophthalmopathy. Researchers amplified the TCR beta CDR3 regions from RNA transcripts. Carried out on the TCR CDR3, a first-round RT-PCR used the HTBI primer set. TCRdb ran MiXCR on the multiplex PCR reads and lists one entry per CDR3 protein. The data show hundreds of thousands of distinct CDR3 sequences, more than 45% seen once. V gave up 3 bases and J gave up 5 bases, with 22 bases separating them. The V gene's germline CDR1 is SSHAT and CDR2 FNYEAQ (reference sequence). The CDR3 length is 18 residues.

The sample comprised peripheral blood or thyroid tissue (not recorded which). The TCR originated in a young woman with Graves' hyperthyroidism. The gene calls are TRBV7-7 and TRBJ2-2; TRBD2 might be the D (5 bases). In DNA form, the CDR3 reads TGTGCCAGCAGCTTCCTTTGGCACCGCCGGGAACGGACCGGGGAGCTGTTTTTT. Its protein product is CASSFLWHRRERTGELFF.